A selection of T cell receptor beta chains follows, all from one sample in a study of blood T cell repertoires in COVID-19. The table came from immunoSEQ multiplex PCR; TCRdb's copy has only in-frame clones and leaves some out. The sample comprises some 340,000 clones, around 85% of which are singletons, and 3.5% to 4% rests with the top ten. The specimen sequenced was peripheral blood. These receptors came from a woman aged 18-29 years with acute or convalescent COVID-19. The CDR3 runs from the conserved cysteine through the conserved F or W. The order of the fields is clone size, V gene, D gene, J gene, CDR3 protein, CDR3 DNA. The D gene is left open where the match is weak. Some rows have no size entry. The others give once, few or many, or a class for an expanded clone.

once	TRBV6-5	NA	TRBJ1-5	CASSYVRGVDQPQHF	TGTGCCAGCAGTTACGTCAGGGGAGTCGATCAGCCCCAGCATTTT
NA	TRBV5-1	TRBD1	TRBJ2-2	CASSLGQGRNQELFF	TGCGCCAGCAGCTTGGGACAGGGGAGAAATCAGGAGCTGTTTTTT
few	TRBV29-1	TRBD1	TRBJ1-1	CSVEGTGGAEAFF	TGCAGCGTTGAAGGTACAGGGGGGGCTGAAGCTTTCTTT
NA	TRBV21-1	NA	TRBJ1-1	CASSKALETKNTEAFF	TGTGCCAGCAGCAAAGCGCTCGAGACAAAGAACACTGAAGCTTTCTTT
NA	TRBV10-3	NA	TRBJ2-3	CATIRDSGTDTQYF	TGTGCCACGATACGGGACTCAGGCACAGATACGCAGTATTTT
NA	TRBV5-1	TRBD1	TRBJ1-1	CASSLRQGAGMNTEAFF	TGCGCCAGCAGCCTAAGACAGGGGGCGGGGATGAACACTGAAGCTTTCTTT
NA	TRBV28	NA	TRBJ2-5	CASSLRLVEAREETQYF	TGTGCCAGCAGTTTACGACTAGTCGAGGCCCGAGAAGAGACCCAGTACTTC
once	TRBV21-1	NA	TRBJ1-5	CAYRGCDQPQHF	TGTGCGTACAGGGGATGTGATCAGCCCCAGCATTTT
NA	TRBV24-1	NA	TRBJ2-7	CATSDLREQYF	TGTGCCACCAGTGATTTACGGGAGCAGTACTTC
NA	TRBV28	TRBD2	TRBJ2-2	CASSTSGTGLFF	TGTGCCAGCAGCACTAGCGGGACGGGGCTGTTTTTT
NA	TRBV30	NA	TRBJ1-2	CAHWEGGYTF	TGTGCCCATTGGGAGGGCGGCTACACCTTC
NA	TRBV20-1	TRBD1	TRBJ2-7	CSANRGYEQYF	TGCAGTGCGAACAGGGGCTACGAGCAGTACTTC
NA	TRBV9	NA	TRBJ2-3	CASSRTTGGGADTQYF	TGTGCCAGCAGCCGGACGACGGGCGGGGGCGCAGATACGCAGTATTTT
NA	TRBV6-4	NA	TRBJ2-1	CASSVQGALYNEQFF	TGTGCCAGCAGTGTGCAAGGGGCGCTTTACAATGAGCAGTTCTTC
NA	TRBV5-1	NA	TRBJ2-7	CASSFAGVEQYF	TGCGCCAGCAGCTTTGCAGGGGTCGAGCAGTACTTC
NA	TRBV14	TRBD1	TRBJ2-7	CASSQDRDRGREQYF	TGTGCCAGCAGCCAAGACCGGGACAGGGGGAGGGAGCAGTACTTC